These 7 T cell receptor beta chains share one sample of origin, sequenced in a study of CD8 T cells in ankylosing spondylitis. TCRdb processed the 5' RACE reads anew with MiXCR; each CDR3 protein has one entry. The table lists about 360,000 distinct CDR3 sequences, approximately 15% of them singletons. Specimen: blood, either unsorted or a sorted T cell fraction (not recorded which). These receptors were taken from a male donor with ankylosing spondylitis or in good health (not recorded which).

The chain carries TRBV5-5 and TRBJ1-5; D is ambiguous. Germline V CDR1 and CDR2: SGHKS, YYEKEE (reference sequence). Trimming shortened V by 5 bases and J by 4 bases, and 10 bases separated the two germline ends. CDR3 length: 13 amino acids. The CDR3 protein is CASSRGPNQPQHF. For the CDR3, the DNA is TGTGCCAGCAGTAGAGGACCGAATCAGCCCCAGCATTTT.

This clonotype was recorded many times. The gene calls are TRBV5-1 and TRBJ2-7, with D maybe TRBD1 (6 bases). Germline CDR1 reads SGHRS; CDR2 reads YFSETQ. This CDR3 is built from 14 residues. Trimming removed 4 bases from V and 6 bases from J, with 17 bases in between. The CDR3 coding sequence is TGCGCCAGCAGCCCACAGGGTGAGGTGGGCGAGCAGTACTTC. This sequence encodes CASSPQGEVGEQYF. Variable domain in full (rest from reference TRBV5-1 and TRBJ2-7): KAGVTQTPRYLIKTRGQQVTLSCSPISGHRSVSWYQQTPGQGLQFLFEYFSETQRNKGNFPGRFSGRQFSNSRSEMNVSTLELGDSALYLCASSPQGEVGEQYFGPGTRLTVT.

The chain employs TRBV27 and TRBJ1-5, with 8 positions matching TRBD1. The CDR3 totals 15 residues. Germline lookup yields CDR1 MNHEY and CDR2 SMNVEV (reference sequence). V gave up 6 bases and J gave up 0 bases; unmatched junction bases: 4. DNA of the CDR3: TGTGCCAGCAGACCACAGGGGGTTAGCAATCAGCCCCAGCATTTT. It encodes CASRPQGVSNQPQHF.

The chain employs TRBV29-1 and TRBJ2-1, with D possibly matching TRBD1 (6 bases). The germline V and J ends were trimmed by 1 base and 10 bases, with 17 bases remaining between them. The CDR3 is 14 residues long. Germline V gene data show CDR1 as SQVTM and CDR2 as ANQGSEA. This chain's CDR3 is CSVEAGARASEQFF. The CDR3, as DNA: TGCAGCGTTGAAGCAGGGGCCCGAGCTAGCGAGCAGTTCTTC.

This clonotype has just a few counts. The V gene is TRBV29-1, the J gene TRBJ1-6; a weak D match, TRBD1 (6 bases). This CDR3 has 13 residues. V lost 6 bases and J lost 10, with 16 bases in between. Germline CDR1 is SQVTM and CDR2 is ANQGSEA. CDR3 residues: CSVAQGRNSPLHF. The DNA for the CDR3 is TGCAGCGTCGCACAGGGAAGGAACTCACCCCTCCACTTT.

The DNA for the CDR3 is TGTGCCAGCAGCACGGGACTAGCCCTGGGCGAGCAGTACTTC. Amino acids: CASSTGLALGEQYF. The chain is built from TRBV7-2 and TRBJ2-7; 9 bases agree with TRBD2. The junction had 8 bases not matched to a gene; V was cut back by 5 bases and J by 6 bases. The CDR3 totals 14 residues. The V gene's germline CDR1 is SGHTA and CDR2 FQGNSA.

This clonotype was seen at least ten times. CDR3 region: CAIKPASGTDTQYF. The CDR3 region has the DNA TGTGCCATAAAACCGGCTAGCGGCACAGATACGCAGTATTTT. The chain combines TRBV10-3 with TRBJ2-3, with TRBD2 as a possible D gene (6 bases). Per the germline V gene, CDR1 is ENHRY and CDR2 is SYGVKD. Trimming took 9 bases from V and 1 from J, leaving 14 bases between them. This CDR3 has 14 amino acids.